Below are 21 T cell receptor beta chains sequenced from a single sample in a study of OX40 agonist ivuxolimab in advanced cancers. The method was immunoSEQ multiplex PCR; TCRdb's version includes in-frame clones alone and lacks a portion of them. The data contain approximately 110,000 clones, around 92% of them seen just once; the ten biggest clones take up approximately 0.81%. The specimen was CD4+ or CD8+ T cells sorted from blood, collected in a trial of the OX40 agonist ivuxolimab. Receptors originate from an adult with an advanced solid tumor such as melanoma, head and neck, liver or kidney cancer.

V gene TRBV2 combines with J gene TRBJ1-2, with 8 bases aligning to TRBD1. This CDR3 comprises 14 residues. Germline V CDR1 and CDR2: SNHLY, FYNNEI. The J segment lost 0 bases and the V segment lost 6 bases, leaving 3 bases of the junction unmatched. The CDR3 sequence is CASRYRGSNYGYTF. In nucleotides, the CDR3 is TGTGCCAGCAGGTACAGGGGGTCTAACTATGGCTACACCTTC.

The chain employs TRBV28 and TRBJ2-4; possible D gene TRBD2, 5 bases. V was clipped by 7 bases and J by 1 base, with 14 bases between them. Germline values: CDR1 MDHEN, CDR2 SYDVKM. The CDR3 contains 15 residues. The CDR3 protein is CASKLGGVAKNIQYF. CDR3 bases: TGTGCCAGCAAACTAGGCGGAGTGGCCAAAAACATTCAGTACTTC.

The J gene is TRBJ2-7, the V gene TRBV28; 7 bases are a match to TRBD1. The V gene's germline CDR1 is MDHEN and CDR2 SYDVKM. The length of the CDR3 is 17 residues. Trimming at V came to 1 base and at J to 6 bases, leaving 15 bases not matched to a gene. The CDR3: CASSLYGPGGRKGEQYF. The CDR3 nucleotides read TGTGCCAGCAGTTTATACGGCCCAGGGGGACGAAAGGGCGAGCAGTACTTC.

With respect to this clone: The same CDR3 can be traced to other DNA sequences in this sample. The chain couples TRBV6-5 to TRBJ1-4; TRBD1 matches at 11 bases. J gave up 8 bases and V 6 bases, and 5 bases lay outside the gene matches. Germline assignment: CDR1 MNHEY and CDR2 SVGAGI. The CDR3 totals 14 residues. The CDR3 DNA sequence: TGTGCCAGCAGGATGGACAGGGGGCGCGAAAAACTGTTTTTT. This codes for CASRMDRGREKLFF.

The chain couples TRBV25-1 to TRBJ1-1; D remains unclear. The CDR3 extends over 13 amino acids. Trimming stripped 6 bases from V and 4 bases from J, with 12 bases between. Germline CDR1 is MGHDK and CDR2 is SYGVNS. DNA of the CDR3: TGTGCCAGCAGAACGGGTCGGGGCACTGAAGCTTTCTTT. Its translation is CASRTGRGTEAFF. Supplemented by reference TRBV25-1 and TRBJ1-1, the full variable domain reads EADIYQTPRYLVIGTGKKITLECSQTMGHDKMYWYQQDPGMELHLIHYSYGVNSTEKGDLSSESTVSRIRTEHFPLTLESARPSHTSQYLCASRTGRGTEAFFGQGTRLTVV.

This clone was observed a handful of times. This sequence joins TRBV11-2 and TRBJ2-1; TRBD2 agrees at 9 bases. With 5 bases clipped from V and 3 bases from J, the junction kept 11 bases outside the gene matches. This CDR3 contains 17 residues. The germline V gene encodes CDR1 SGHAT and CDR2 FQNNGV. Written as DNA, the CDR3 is TGTGCCAGCAGCCCTAGGGTGCGGGAGGGGGGCTACAATGAGCAGTTCTTC. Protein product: CASSPRVREGGYNEQFF. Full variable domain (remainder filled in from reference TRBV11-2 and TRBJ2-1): EAGVAQSPRYKIIEKRQSVAFWCNPISGHATLYWYQQILGQGPKLLIQFQNNGVVDDSQLPKDRFSAERLKGVDSTLKIQPAKLEDSAVYLCASSPRVREGGYNEQFFGPGTRLTVL.

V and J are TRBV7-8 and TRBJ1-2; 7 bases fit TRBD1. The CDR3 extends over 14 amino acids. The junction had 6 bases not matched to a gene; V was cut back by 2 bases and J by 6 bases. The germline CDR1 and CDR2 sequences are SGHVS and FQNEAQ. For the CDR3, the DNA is TGTGCCAGCAGCTTACTAACCGGGACAGATGGCTACACCTTC. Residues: CASSLLTGTDGYTF.

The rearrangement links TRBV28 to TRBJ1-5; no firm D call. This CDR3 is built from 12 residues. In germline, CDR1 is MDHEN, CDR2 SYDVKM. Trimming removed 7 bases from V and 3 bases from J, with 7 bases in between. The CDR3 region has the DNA TGTGCCAGCAATAGAATCAATCAGCCCCAGCATTTT. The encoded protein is CASNRINQPQHF.

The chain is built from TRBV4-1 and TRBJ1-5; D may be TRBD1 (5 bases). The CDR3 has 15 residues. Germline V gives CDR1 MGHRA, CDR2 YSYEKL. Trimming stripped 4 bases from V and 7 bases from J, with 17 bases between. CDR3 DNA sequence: TGCGCCAGCAGCCCAGGCGAGGGGTTCCGGCAGCCCCAGCATTTT. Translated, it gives CASSPGEGFRQPQHF.

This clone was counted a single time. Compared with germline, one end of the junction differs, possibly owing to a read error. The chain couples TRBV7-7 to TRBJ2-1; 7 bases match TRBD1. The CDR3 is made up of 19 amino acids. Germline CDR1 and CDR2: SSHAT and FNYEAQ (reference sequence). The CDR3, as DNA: TGTGCTAGCAGCTATCTACCGGGACAGCCAGGGTCGGGTTACAATGAGCAGTTCTTC. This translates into CASSYLPGQPGSGYNEQFF.

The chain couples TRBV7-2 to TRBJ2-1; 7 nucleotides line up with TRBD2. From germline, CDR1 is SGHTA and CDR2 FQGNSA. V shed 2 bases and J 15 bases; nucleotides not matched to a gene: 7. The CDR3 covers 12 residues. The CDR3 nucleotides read TGTGCCAGCAGCTTAAATGGGAGGGCTTTGTTCTTC. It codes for CASSLNGRALFF. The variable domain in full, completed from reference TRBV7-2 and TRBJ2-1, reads GAGVSQSPSNKVTEKGKDVELRCDPISGHTALYWYRQSLGQGLEFLIYFQGNSAPDKSGLPSDRFSAERTGGSVSTLTIQRTQQEDSAVYLCASSLNGRALFFGPGTRLTVL.

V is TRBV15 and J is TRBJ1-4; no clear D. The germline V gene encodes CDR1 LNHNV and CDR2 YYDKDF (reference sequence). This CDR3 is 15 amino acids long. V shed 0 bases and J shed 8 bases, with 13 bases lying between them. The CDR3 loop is CATSRDSGLGEKLFF. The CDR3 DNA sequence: TGTGCCACCAGCAGAGATTCGGGGTTAGGGGAAAAACTGTTTTTT.

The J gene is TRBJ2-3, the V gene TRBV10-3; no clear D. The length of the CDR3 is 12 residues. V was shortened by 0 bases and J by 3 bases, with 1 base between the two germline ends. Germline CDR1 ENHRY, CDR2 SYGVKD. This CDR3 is CAISESTDTQYF. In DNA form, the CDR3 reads TGTGCCATCAGTGAGTCGACAGATACGCAGTATTTT.

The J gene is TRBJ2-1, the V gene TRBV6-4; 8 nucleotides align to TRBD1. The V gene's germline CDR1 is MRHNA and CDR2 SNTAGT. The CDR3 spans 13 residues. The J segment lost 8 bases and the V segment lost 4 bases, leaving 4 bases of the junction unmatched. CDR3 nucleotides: TGTGCCAGCAGTGCGACAGGGGCCTATGAGCAGTTCTTC. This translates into CASSATGAYEQFF.

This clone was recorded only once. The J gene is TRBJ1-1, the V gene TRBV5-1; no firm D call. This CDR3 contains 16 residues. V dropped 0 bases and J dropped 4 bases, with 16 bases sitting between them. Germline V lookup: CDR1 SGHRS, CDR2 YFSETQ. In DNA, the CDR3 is TGCGCCAGCAGCTTGGACCCGGTACTGACGGGCACTGAAGCTTTCTTT. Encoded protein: CASSLDPVLTGTEAFF.

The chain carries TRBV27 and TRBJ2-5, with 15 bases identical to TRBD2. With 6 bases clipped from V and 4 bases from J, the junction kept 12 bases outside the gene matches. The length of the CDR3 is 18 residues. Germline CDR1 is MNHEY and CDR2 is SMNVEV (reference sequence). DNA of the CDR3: TGTGCCAGCAGCTCCTGGACTAGCGGGAGGGCCCGCGGAGAGACCCAGTACTTC. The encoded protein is CASSSWTSGRARGETQYF.

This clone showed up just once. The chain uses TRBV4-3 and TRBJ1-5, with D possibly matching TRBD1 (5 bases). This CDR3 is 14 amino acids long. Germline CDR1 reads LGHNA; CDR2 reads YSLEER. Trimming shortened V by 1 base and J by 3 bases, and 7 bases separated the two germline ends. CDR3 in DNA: TGCGCCAGCAGCCAAGGACAGTTCAATCAGCCCCAGCATTTT. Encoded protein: CASSQGQFNQPQHF.

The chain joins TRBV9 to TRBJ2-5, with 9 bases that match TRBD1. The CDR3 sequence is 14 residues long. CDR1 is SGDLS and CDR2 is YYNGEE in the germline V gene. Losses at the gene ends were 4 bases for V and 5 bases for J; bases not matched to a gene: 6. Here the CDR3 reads CASSYTGGRETQYF. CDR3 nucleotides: TGTGCCAGCAGCTACACAGGGGGCAGGGAGACCCAGTACTTC.

CDR3 nucleotide sequence: TGTGCCAGCAGCGTAGGAGGGACCACAGATACGCAGTATTTT. Translating gives CASSVGGTTDTQYF. The J gene is TRBJ2-3, the V gene TRBV9, with D perhaps given as TRBD1 or TRBD2 (5 bases each). Deletions cut 0 bases from V and 2 bases from J, with 7 bases between. Germline loops: CDR1 SGDLS, CDR2 YYNGEE. The CDR3 is made up of 14 amino acids.

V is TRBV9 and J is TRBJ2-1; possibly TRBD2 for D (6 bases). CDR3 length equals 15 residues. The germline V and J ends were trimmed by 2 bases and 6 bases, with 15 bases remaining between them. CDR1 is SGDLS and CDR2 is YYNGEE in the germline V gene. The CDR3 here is CASSVGLSNRNEQFF. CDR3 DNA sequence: TGTGCCAGCAGCGTGGGACTCTCGAACCGCAATGAGCAGTTCTTC.

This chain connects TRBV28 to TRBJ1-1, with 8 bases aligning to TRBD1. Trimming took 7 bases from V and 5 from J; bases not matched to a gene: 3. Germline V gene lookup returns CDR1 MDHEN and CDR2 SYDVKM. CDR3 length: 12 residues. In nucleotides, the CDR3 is TGTGCCAGCAAAGGACAGGGAACTGAAGCTTTCTTT. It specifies CASKGQGTEAFF.